In this sample, the clone carrying this T cell receptor (beta chain) turned up a few times. The target antigen is unknown. The sample originates from a study of T cell repertoires in cytomegalovirus infection. Study summary: CMV epitopes that were recently identified and HLA-C-restricted were used alongside well-studied HLA-B-restricted ones.

The CDR3 is 15 residues long. The germline V gene has CDR1 SGHNT and CDR2 YYREEE (reference sequence). Deletions cut 4 bases from V and 7 bases from J, with 17 bases between. TCRdb itself ran the reads through MiXCR, one entry per CDR3 protein. The table lists about 770,000 distinct CDR3 sequences, 25% to 30% of them singletons. The receptor's source is a human donor in good health (CMV status not recorded). Some clones in this sample may be carry-over from other donors' samples. The rearrangement links TRBV5-4 to TRBJ2-2; D gene uncertain. This sample comprised cultured CD8+ T cells from PBMCs, obtained from culture after CMV antigen stimulation. In nucleotides, the CDR3 is TGTGCCAGCAGCCTGGGCCCCGTTGTTAGCGGGGAGCTGTTTTTT. Its translation is CASSLGPVVSGELFF. Full variable domain (missing parts from reference TRBV5-4 and TRBJ2-2): ETGVTQSPTHLIKTRGQQVTLRCSSQSGHNTVSWYQQALGQGPQFIFQYYREEENGRGNFPPRFSGLQFPNYSSELNVNALELDDSALYLCASSLGPVVSGELFFGEGSRLTVL.